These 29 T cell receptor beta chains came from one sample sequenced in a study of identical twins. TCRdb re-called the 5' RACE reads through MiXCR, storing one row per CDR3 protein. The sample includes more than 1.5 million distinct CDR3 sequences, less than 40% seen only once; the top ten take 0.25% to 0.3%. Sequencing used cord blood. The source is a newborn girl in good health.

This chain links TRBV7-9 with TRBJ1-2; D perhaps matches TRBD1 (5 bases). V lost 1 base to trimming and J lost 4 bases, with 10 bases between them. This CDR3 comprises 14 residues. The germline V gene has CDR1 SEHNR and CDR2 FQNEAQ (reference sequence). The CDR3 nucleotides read TGTGCCAGCAGCTTAGAGTCAGGGATCTATGGCTACACCTTC. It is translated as CASSLESGIYGYTF.

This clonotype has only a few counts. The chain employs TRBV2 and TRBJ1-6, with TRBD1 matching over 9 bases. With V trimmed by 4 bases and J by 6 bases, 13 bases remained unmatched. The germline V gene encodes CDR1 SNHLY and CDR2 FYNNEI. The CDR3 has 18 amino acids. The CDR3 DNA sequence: TGTGCCAGCAGTGTATTGCCTACGGGACAGGGACGTAATTCACCCCTCCACTTT. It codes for CASSVLPTGQGRNSPLHF.

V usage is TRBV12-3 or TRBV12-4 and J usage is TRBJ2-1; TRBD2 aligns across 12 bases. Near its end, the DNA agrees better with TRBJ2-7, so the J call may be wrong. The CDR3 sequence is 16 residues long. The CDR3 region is CASSPTLAGGYNEQYF. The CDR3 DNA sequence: TGTGCCAGCAGTCCCACACTAGCGGGGGGCTACAATGAGCAGTACTTC.

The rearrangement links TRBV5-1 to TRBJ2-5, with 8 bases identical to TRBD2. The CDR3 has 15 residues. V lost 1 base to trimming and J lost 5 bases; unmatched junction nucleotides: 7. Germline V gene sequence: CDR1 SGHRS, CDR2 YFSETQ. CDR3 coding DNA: TGCGCCAGCAGCTTGACTAGCGGCCTCACGGAGACCCAGTACTTC. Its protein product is CASSLTSGLTETQYF. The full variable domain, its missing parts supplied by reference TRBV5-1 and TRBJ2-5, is KAGVTQTPRYLIKTRGQQVTLSCSPISGHRSVSWYQQTPGQGLQFLFEYFSETQRNKGNFPGRFSGRQFSNSRSEMNVSTLELGDSALYLCASSLTSGLTETQYFGPGTRLLVL.

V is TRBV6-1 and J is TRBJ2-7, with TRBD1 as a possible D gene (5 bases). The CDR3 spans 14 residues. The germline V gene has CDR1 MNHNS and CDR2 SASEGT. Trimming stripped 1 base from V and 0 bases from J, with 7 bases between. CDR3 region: CASSEVGDSYEQYF. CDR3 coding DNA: TGTGCCAGCAGTGAAGTAGGGGACTCCTACGAGCAGTACTTC.

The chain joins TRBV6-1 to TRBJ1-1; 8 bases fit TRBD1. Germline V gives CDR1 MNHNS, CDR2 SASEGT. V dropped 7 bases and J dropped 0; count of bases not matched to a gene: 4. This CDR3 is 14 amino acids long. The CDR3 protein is CASIKDRVNTEAFF. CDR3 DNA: TGTGCCAGCATTAAGGACAGGGTGAACACTGAAGCTTTCTTT.

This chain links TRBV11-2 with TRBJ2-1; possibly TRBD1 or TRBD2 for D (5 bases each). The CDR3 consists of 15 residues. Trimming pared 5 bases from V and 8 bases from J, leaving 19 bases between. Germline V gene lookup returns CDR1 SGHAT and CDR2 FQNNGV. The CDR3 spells CASSRSGGWGDEQFF. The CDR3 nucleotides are TGTGCCAGCAGCCGCAGTGGGGGTTGGGGTGATGAGCAGTTCTTC.

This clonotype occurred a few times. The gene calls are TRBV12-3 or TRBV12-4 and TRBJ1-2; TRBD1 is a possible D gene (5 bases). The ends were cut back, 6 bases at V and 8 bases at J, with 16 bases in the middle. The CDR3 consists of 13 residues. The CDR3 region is CASSSGTLEGYTF. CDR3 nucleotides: TGTGCCAGCAGCTCCGGGACGCTTGAAGGCTACACCTTC.

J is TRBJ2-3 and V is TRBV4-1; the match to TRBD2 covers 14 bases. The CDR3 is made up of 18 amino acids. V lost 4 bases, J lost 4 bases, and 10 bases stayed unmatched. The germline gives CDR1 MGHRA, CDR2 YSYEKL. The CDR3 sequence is CASSPGLAGVITADTQYF. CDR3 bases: TGCGCCAGCAGCCCGGGACTAGCGGGGGTTATAACGGCAGATACGCAGTATTTT.

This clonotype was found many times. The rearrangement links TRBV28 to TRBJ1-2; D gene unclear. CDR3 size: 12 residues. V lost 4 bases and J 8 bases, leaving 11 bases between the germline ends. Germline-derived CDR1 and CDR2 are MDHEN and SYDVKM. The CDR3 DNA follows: TGTGCCAGCAGTTCCCGCGTCCGGGGCTACACCTTC. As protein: CASSSRVRGYTF.

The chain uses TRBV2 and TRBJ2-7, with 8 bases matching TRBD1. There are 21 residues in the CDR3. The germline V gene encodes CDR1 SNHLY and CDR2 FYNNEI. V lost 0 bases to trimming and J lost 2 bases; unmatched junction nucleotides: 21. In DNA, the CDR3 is TGTGCCAGCAGTGAAGCGCTTATTGGTCTACAATCAGGGGGCGAAGCCTACGAGCAGTACTTC. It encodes CASSEALIGLQSGGEAYEQYF.

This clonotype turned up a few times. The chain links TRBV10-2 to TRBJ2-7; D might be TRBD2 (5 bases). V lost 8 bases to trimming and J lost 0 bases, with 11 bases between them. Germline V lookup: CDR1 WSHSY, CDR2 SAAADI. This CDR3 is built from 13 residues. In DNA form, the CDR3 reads TGCGCCAGCGGTAGCGCGAGCTCCTACGAGCAGTACTTC. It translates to CASGSASSYEQYF.

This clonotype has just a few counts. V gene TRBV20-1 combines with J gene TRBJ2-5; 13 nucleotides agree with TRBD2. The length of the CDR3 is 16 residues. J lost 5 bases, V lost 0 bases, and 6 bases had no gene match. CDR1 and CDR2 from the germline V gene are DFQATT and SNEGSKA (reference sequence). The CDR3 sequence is CSARDARLAGGETQYF. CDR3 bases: TGCAGTGCTAGAGACGCTAGACTAGCGGGGGGTGAGACCCAGTACTTC.

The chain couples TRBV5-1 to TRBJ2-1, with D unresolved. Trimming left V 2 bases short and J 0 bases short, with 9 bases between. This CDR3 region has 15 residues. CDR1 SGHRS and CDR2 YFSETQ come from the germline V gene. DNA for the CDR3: TGCGCCAGCAGCTTACCCCTCCTCTCCTACAATGAGCAGTTCTTC. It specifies CASSLPLLSYNEQFF.

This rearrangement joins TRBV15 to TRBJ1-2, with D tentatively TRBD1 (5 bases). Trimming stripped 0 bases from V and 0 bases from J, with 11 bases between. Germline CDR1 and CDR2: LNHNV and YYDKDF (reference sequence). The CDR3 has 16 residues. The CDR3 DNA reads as TGTGCCACCAGCAGAGAGTGGGGACCACCTAACTATGGCTACACCTTC. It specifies CATSREWGPPNYGYTF.

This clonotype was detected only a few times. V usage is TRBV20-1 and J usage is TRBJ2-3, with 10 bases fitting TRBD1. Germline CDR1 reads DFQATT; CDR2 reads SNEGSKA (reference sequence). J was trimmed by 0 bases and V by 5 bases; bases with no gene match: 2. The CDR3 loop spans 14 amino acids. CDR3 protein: CSALGQGSTDTQYF. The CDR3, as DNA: TGCAGTGCTTTGGGACAGGGGAGCACAGATACGCAGTATTTT.

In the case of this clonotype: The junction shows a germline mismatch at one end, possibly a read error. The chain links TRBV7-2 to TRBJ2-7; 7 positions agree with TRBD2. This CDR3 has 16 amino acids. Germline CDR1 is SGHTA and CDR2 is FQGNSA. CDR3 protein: CASSLLGLRWDYKQYF. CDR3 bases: TGTGCCAGCAGCTTACTTGGGCTCCGGTGGGACTACAAGCAGTACTTC.

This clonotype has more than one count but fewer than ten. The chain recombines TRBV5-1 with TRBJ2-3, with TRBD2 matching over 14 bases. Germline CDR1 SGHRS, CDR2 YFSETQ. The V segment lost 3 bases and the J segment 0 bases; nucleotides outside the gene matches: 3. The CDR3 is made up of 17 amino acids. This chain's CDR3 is CASSWGLAGDSTDTQYF. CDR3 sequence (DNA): TGCGCCAGCAGCTGGGGACTAGCGGGGGATAGCACAGATACGCAGTATTTT.

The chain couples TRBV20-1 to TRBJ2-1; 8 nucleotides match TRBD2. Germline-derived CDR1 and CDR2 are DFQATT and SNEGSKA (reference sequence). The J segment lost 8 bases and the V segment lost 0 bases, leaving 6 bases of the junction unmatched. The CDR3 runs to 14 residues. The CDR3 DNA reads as TGCAGTGCTAGAGATGCAGCGGGAGCTGATGAGCAGTTCTTC. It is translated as CSARDAAGADEQFF.

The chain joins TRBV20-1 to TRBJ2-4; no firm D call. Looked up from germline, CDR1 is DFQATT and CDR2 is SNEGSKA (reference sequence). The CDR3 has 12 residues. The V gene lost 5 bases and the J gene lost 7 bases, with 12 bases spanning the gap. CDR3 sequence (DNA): TGCAGTGCTTCCCCGCCGGAGAACATTCAGTACTTC. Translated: CSASPPENIQYF.

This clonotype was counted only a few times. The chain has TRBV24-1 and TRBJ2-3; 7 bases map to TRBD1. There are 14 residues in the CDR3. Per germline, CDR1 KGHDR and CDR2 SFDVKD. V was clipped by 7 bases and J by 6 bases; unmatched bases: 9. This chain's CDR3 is CATSQTGAGDTQYF. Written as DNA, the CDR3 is TGTGCCACCAGCCAAACAGGGGCCGGGGATACGCAGTATTTT.

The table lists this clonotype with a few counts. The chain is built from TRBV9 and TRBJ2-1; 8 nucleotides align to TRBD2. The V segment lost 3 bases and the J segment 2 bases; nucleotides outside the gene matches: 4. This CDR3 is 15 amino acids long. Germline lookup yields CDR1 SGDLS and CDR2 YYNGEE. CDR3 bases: TGTGCCAGCAGCGAGGGGACTAGAACCTACAATGAGCAGTTCTTC. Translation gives CASSEGTRTYNEQFF.

The CDR3 DNA reads as TGTGCCAGCAGTTTGCAGGGTCGCGCCTACGAGCAGTACTTC. It is translated as CASSLQGRAYEQYF. This chain uses TRBV28 with TRBJ2-7, with a weak D call TRBD1 (5 bases). The germline V and J ends were trimmed by 3 bases and 2 bases, with 11 bases remaining between them. The CDR3 sequence is 14 residues long. The germline CDR1 and CDR2 sequences are MDHEN and SYDVKM.

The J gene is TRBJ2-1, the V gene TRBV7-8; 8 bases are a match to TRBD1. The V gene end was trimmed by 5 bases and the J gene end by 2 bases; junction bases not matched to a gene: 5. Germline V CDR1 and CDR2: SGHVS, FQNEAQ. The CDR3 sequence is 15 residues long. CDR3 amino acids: CASSDAGGAYNEQFF. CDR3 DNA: TGTGCCAGCAGCGACGCAGGGGGCGCCTACAATGAGCAGTTCTTC.

The CDR3 DNA reads TGTGCCAGCAGTTTATCTGGAGGGCGAAATACGCAGTATTTT. Translated: CASSLSGGRNTQYF. J is TRBJ2-3 and V is TRBV12-3 or TRBV12-4, with D perhaps matching TRBD2 (6 bases). CDR3 length equals 14 residues. With 2 bases removed from V and 7 bases from J, the gap between germline ends came to 13 bases.

CDR3 bases: TGTGCCAGCAGCAAAGAGAGGCAAGACAGTTCACCCCTCCACTTT. The encoded protein is CASSKERQDSSPLHF. J is TRBJ1-6 and V is TRBV21-1; the listed D gene, TRBD1, was not tested against the DNA. TRBV21-1 is flagged as a pseudogene. CDR3 size: 15 residues.

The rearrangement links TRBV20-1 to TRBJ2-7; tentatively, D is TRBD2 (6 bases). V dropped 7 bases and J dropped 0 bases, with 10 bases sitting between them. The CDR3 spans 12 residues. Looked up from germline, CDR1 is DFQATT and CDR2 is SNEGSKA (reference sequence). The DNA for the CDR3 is TGCAGTGGGGGACTCCTCTCCTACGAGCAGTACTTC. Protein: CSGGLLSYEQYF.

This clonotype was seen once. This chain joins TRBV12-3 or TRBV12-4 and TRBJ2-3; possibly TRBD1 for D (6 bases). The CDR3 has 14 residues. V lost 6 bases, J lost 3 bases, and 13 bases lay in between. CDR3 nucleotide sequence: TGTGCCAGCAGGAAACAGGGTAGGACAGATACGCAGTATTTT. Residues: CASRKQGRTDTQYF.

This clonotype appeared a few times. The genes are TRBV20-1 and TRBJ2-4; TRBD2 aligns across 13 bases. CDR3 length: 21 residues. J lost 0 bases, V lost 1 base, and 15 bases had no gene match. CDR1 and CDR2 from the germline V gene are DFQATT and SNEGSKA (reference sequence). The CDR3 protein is CSARVAGLGLAGVRAKNIQYF. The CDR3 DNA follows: TGCAGTGCTAGAGTTGCAGGACTCGGACTAGCGGGAGTTAGAGCCAAAAACATTCAGTACTTC.